The 21 T cell receptor beta chains given below trace back to one sample, sequenced in a study of cytomegalovirus exposure and HLA in healthy donors. The PCR ran on 60 Vbeta and 13 Jbeta primers. Sequenced by immunoSEQ multiplex PCR; TCRdb stores in-frame clones only, minus some. This sample has about 95,000 clones, with about 76% found just once. Sequenced input: PBMCs. Receptors originate from a woman between 40 and 55 years old in good health and CMV-seronegative.

The table lists this clone with a count of one. This sequence joins TRBV29-1 and TRBJ2-2; 9 bases agree with TRBD1. Unmatched junction bases numbered 4, after V lost 6 bases and J lost 5 bases. Per germline, CDR1 SQVTM and CDR2 ANQGSEA. This CDR3 is built from 13 residues. In DNA form, the CDR3 reads TGCAGCGTGGCCGGGACAGGGACCGGGGAGCTGTTTTTT. It specifies CSVAGTGTGELFF.

This clone was found a few times. The rearrangement joins TRBV2 to TRBJ2-5; TRBD2 agrees at 9 bases. The junction had 9 bases not matched to a gene; V was cut back by 6 bases and J by 7 bases. Germline V gene data show CDR1 as SNHLY and CDR2 as FYNNEI. CDR3 size: 14 residues. CDR3 loop: CASSVAAGGSTQYF. CDR3 nucleotides: TGTGCCAGCAGCGTGGCAGCGGGGGGCTCGACCCAGTACTTC.

A few counts support this clone. The chain carries TRBV10-2 and TRBJ2-5, with D hard to call. The length of the CDR3 is 11 residues. The germline CDR1 and CDR2 sequences are WSHSY and SAAADI. Trimming took off 10 bases at V and 5 bases at J, with 11 bases between the two ends. DNA for the CDR3: TGCGCCACCTATGCGAGGGAGACCCAGTACTTC. Its protein product is CATYARETQYF.

The rearrangement uses TRBV19 and TRBJ2-1, with D possibly matching TRBD2 (6 bases). Trimming removed 4 bases at V and 1 base at J, with 14 bases between. Germline V gives CDR1 LNHDA, CDR2 SQIVND (reference sequence). The CDR3 contains 16 residues. The chain's CDR3 is CASSTDEEGSYNEQFF. For the CDR3, the DNA is TGTGCCAGTAGTACCGATGAGGAGGGATCCTACAATGAGCAGTTCTTC.

DNA for the CDR3: TGTGCCAGCAGCTTTCGTTGGCGGGGGGGCCGAACAGATACGCAGTATTTT. Its translation is CASSFRWRGGRTDTQYF. This chain links TRBV7-2 with TRBJ2-3; the match to TRBD2 covers 9 bases. CDR3 length: 17 residues. Germline assignment: CDR1 SGHTA and CDR2 FQGNSA. V dropped 3 bases and J dropped 3; count of bases not matched to a gene: 10.

The chain joins TRBV5-1 to TRBJ2-5, with D tentatively TRBD1 (5 bases). Germline V gene data show CDR1 as SGHRS and CDR2 as YFSETQ. Trimming removed 0 bases at V and 5 bases at J, with 11 bases between. This CDR3 has 14 residues. The CDR3 sequence: CASSLAVKGETQYF. The CDR3 bases are TGCGCCAGCAGCTTGGCGGTTAAGGGGGAGACCCAGTACTTC.

The chain has TRBV27 and TRBJ2-1; 9 nucleotides match TRBD2. After removal of 5 bases from V and 2 bases from J, the junction contained 1 base not matched to a gene. Germline CDR1 and CDR2: MNHEY and SMNVEV (reference sequence). The CDR3 contains 14 residues. The CDR3 loop is CASSLAGTYNEQFF. CDR3 DNA: TGTGCCAGCAGTCTAGCGGGGACCTACAATGAGCAGTTCTTC.

This chain uses TRBV9 with TRBJ2-5, with a tentative D call TRBD1 (5 bases). Per germline, CDR1 SGDLS and CDR2 YYNGEE. The CDR3 has 14 amino acids. Trimming shortened V by 2 bases and J by 2 bases, and 10 bases separated the two germline ends. CDR3 amino acids: CASSVWGLQETQYF. The CDR3 DNA sequence: TGTGCCAGCAGCGTGTGGGGCCTTCAAGAGACCCAGTACTTC.

The rearrangement joins TRBV7-9 to TRBJ1-1; D ambiguous. The CDR3 is 13 residues long. CDR1 is SEHNR, CDR2 FQNEAQ, per germline (reference sequence). Deletions cut 3 bases from V and 2 bases from J, with 7 bases between. The CDR3 sequence: CASSFSVNTEAFF. The CDR3 DNA sequence: TGTGCCAGCAGCTTCTCAGTAAACACTGAAGCTTTCTTT.

In this sample, this clone turned up once. The V call is TRBV29-1, the J call TRBJ1-1; no reliable D call. The germline V and J ends were trimmed by 3 bases and 6 bases, with 11 bases remaining between them. The CDR3 totals 12 residues. Germline-derived CDR1 and CDR2 are SQVTM and ANQGSEA. CDR3 sequence reads: CSVDGTAAEAFF. The CDR3 coding sequence is TGCAGCGTTGATGGAACAGCCGCTGAAGCTTTCTTT. The whole variable domain, remainder taken from reference TRBV29-1 and TRBJ1-1, is SAVISQKPSRDICQRGTSLTIQCQVDSQVTMMFWYRQQPGQSLTLIATANQGSEATYESGFVIDKFPISRPNLTFSTLTVSNMSPEDSSIYLCSVDGTAAEAFFGQGTRLTVV.

The V and J genes are TRBV6-1 and TRBJ2-1; TRBD2 matches at 12 bases. The CDR3 covers 15 residues. After removal of 4 bases from V and 12 bases from J, the junction contained 10 bases not matched to a gene. Germline CDR1 MNHNS, CDR2 SASEGT. Written as DNA, the CDR3 is TGTGCCAGCAGTGCATCTACTAGCGGGGGGAGTGGGCAGTTCTTC. Residues: CASSASTSGGSGQFF.

The chain has TRBV7-9 and TRBJ2-7; 7 bases fit TRBD1. V was clipped by 8 bases and J by 1 base; unmatched bases: 8. The CDR3 loop spans 14 amino acids. Germline assignment: CDR1 SEHNR and CDR2 FQNEAQ (reference sequence). The CDR3 region is CASGPTGLSYEQYF. In DNA, the CDR3 is TGTGCCAGCGGCCCGACAGGGCTTTCCTACGAGCAGTACTTC.

V usage is TRBV4-2 and J usage is TRBJ2-2, with D possibly being TRBD2 (5 bases). V lost 4 bases, J lost 5 bases, and 11 bases lay in between. In germline, CDR1 is LGHNA, CDR2 YNFKEQ. There are 14 residues in the CDR3. Here the CDR3 DNA reads TGTGCCAGCAGCCCTCCCTCGGGAACCGGGGAGCTGTTTTTT. Its protein product is CASSPPSGTGELFF.

The rearrangement links TRBV19 to TRBJ2-2; D gene ambiguous. Per the germline V gene, CDR1 is LNHDA and CDR2 is SQIVND (reference sequence). V shed 1 base and J shed 7 bases, with 10 bases lying between them. CDR3 length: 14 amino acids. CDR3 DNA: TGTGCCAGTAGTATAGCTCTTCTCGGCGGGGAGCTGTTTTTT. This translates into CASSIALLGGELFF.

This clone was observed a handful of times. The V and J genes are TRBV5-6 and TRBJ2-1; 8 positions agree with TRBD2. Germline CDR1 and CDR2: SGHDT and YYEEEE. The CDR3 contains 14 residues. J lost 3 bases, V lost 3 bases, and 2 bases had no gene match. CDR3 in amino acids: CASSSGGGYNEQFF. CDR3 in DNA: TGTGCCAGCAGCTCGGGGGGGGGCTACAATGAGCAGTTCTTC. The full variable domain, rest sourced from reference TRBV5-6 and TRBJ2-1, is DAGVTQSPTHLIKTRGQQVTLRCSPKSGHDTVSWYQQALGQGPQFIFQYYEEEERQRGNFPDRFSGHQFPNYSSELNVNALLLGDSALYLCASSSGGGYNEQFFGPGTRLTVL.

The chain couples TRBV6-6 to TRBJ1-2; TRBD1 agrees at 9 bases. CDR1 is MNHNY, CDR2 SVGAGI, per germline (reference sequence). V lost 4 bases, J lost 8 bases, and 11 bases stayed unmatched. The CDR3 has 15 amino acids. CDR3: CASSSPRTGEVGYTF. Here the CDR3 DNA reads TGTGCCAGCAGTTCCCCTCGGACAGGGGAAGTCGGCTACACCTTC.

The V gene is TRBV9, the J gene TRBJ1-5, with D tentatively TRBD1 (5 bases). V was cut by 2 bases and J by 4 bases, with 10 bases left in between. The CDR3 length is 14 residues. Germline V gene sequence: CDR1 SGDLS, CDR2 YYNGEE. DNA for the CDR3: TGTGCCAGCAGCGTGGGGGGGGAGAATCAGCCCCAGCATTTT. This codes for CASSVGGENQPQHF.

CDR3 nucleotide sequence: TGTGCCAGTACCTTGGACAGGAATTATGGCTACACCTTC. Translating it yields CASTLDRNYGYTF. This chain links TRBV19 with TRBJ1-2, with TRBD1 matching 7 bases. Germline trimming cut 7 bases from V and 5 bases from J; bases unmatched to any gene: 7. This CDR3 comprises 13 residues. Germline V gene lookup returns CDR1 LNHDA and CDR2 SQIVND (reference sequence).

The chain employs TRBV28 and TRBJ1-5; 8 nucleotides match TRBD1. The CDR3 has 16 residues. With 5 bases clipped from V and 6 bases from J, the junction kept 12 bases outside the gene matches. CDR1 is MDHEN, CDR2 SYDVKM, per germline. CDR3 sequence (DNA): TGTGCCAGCAGTGGAGAAGGCAGGGGGCATGGTCAGCCCCAGCATTTT. As protein: CASSGEGRGHGQPQHF.

The gene calls are TRBV30 and TRBJ2-4; 10 bases fit TRBD2. This CDR3 contains 19 residues. Looked up from germline, CDR1 is GTSNPN and CDR2 is SVGIG (reference sequence). Trimming cost V 5 bases and J 0 bases; bases outside gene matches: 16. As DNA, the CDR3 is TGTGCCTGGGATAGATCAAGCGGGGGGGTCCTGTCAGCCAAAAACATTCAGTACTTC. Translating gives CAWDRSSGGVLSAKNIQYF.

V and J are TRBV4-3 and TRBJ1-2; D is unresolved. The germline CDR1 and CDR2 sequences are LGHNA and YSLEER. The CDR3 length is 14 residues. The germline V and J ends were trimmed by 6 bases and 5 bases, with 16 bases remaining between them. CDR3 sequence (DNA): TGCGCCAGCAGAAAATCAGGCGATCTTTATGGCTACACCTTC. As protein: CASRKSGDLYGYTF.